The next 12 T cell receptor beta chains were all read from a single sample in a study of blood T cell repertoires in COVID-19. The data were produced by immunoSEQ multiplex PCR, yet TCRdb's version contains in-frame clones alone and is incomplete. This table has roughly 330,000 clones, around 82% appearing once. Material: peripheral blood. These receptors originate from a woman aged 50 to 65 with acute or convalescent COVID-19.

The chain joins TRBV27 to TRBJ1-2; 7 bases line up with TRBD1. CDR1 is MNHEY, CDR2 SMNVEV, per germline (reference sequence). Unmatched junction bases numbered 10, after V lost 5 bases and J lost 4 bases. The CDR3 is 15 amino acids. The CDR3 nucleotides read TGTGCCAGCAGTGGTGCAGACTGGACAGGCTATGGCTACACCTTC. Protein product: CASSGADWTGYGYTF.

This clone showed up just a few times. The chain couples TRBV5-1 to TRBJ1-1; D is uncertain. V gave up 3 bases and J gave up 3 bases, with 9 bases separating them. The CDR3 extends over 13 amino acids. Germline loops: CDR1 SGHRS, CDR2 YFSETQ. The CDR3 DNA reads as TGCGCCAGCAGCTGGGGAGTCGACACTGAAGCTTTCTTT. It codes for CASSWGVDTEAFF.

This chain joins TRBV5-1 and TRBJ1-6; weak D call: TRBD1 (6 bases). This CDR3 is 17 amino acids long. Germline V CDR1 and CDR2: SGHRS, YFSETQ. Trimming left V 0 bases short and J 5 bases short, with 15 bases between. The CDR3 DNA reads as TGCGCCAGCAGCTTGGCCGGGCTGGGGGCAAATAATTCACCCCTCCACTTT. Its translation is CASSLAGLGANNSPLHF.

The chain has TRBV27 and TRBJ1-5; D perhaps matches TRBD1 (6 bases). V was pared by 0 bases and J by 1 base, with 16 bases between. CDR3 length equals 18 residues. Germline values: CDR1 MNHEY, CDR2 SMNVEV (reference sequence). Here the CDR3 reads CASSLSGRTRGSNQPQHF. CDR3 bases: TGTGCCAGCAGTTTATCGGGACGAACTAGGGGGAGCAATCAGCCCCAGCATTTT.

CDR3 loop: CASSQSDRGANYGYTF. The CDR3 DNA is TGTGCCAGCAGCCAATCCGACAGGGGGGCAAACTATGGCTACACCTTC. The chain carries TRBV16 and TRBJ1-2; the match to TRBD1 covers 9 bases. Germline-derived CDR1 and CDR2 are KGHSY and FQNENV. The J segment lost 2 bases and the V segment lost 0 bases, leaving 4 bases of the junction unmatched. The CDR3 contains 16 residues.

V and J are TRBV12-3 or TRBV12-4 and TRBJ1-2; maybe TRBD1 (5 bases). Trimming took off 5 bases at V and 5 bases at J, with 12 bases between the two ends. CDR3 size: 13 residues. CDR3 in amino acids: CASSVQGGYGYTF. CDR3 DNA: TGTGCCAGCAGTGTCCAGGGAGGATATGGCTACACCTTC.

The V call is TRBV19, the J call TRBJ2-5, with TRBD1 matching over 8 bases. Germline CDR1 and CDR2: LNHDA and SQIVND (reference sequence). The ends lost 3 bases at V and 3 bases at J; junction bases unmatched: 3. The CDR3 length is 14 residues. The CDR3 DNA is TGTGCCAGTAGTATTGAGACAGGGGAAGAGACCCAGTACTTC. Its protein is CASSIETGEETQYF.

The J gene is TRBJ1-3, the V gene TRBV10-1; 7 bases align to TRBD1. Germline lookup yields CDR1 WNHNN and CDR2 SYGVQD (reference sequence). The CDR3 consists of 15 residues. V was pared by 6 bases and J by 2 bases, with 7 bases of the junction left unmatched. The chain's CDR3 is CASRGTGDAGNTIYF. CDR3 nucleotides: TGCGCCAGCAGAGGAACAGGGGACGCTGGAAACACCATATATTTT.

The rearrangement joins TRBV12-3 or TRBV12-4 to TRBJ1-2, with 7 positions matching TRBD1. This CDR3 region has 13 residues. Losses at the gene ends were 10 bases for V and 4 bases for J; bases not matched to a gene: 9. The CDR3 nucleotides are TGTGCCACAACAGGGGATCCCCCCTATGGCTACACCTTC. The encoded protein is CATTGDPPYGYTF.

This clone showed up just a few times. The same CDR3 can be traced to other DNA sequences in this sample. The chain is built from TRBV24-1 and TRBJ1-5; D is ambiguous. This CDR3 has 13 residues. V was clipped by 0 bases and J by 8 bases, with 7 bases between them. The germline V gene has CDR1 KGHDR and CDR2 SFDVKD. The CDR3 is CATSDLGGEPQHF. CDR3 DNA: TGTGCCACCAGTGATTTGGGAGGAGAGCCCCAGCATTTT.

The CDR3 sequence: CASSQLTGGDTQYF. In DNA, the CDR3 is TGCGCCAGCAGCCAACTGACAGGGGGAGATACGCAGTATTTT. The V and J genes are TRBV4-3 and TRBJ2-3, with 9 bases fitting TRBD1. With 2 bases clipped from V and 5 bases from J, the junction kept 2 bases outside the gene matches. The CDR3 sequence is 14 residues long. Germline CDR1 reads LGHNA; CDR2 reads YSLEER.

This clone was observed a single time. The J gene is TRBJ2-5, the V gene TRBV2; no firm D call. CDR1 SNHLY and CDR2 FYNNEI come from the germline V gene. The CDR3 loop spans 13 amino acids. The ends were cut back, 4 bases at V and 1 base at J, with 7 bases in the middle. The CDR3 coding sequence is TGTGCCAGCAGTGGACGGAGCCAAGAGACCCAGTACTTC. It specifies CASSGRSQETQYF. The variable domain in full, with the rest retrieved from reference TRBV2 and TRBJ2-5, is EPEVTQTPSHQVTQMGQEVILRCVPISNHLYFYWYRQILGQKVEFLVSFYNNEISEKSEIFDDQFSVERPDGSNFTLKIRSTKLEDSAMYFCASSGRSQETQYFGPGTRLLVL.